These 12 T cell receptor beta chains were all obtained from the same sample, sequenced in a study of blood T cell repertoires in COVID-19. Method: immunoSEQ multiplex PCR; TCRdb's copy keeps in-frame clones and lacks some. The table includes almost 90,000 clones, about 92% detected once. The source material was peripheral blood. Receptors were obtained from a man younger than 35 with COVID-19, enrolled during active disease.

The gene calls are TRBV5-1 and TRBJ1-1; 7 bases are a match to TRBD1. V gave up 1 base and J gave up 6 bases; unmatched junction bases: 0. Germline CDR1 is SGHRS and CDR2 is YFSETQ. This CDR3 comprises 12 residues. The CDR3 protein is CASSLTGAEAFF. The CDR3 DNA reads TGCGCCAGCAGCTTGACAGGGGCTGAAGCTTTCTTT.

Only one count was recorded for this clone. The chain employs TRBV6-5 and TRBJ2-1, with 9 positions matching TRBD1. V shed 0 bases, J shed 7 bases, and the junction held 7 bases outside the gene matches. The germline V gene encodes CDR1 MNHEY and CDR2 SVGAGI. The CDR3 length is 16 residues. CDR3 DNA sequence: TGTGCCAGCAGTTACTCGTTAGACAGGGGGGGAAATGAGCAGTTCTTC. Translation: CASSYSLDRGGNEQFF.

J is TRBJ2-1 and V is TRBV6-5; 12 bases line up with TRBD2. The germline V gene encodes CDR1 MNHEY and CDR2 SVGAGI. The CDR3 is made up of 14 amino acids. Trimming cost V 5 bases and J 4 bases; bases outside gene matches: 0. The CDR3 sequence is CASSTSGRYNEQFF. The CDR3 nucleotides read TGTGCCAGCAGTACTAGCGGGAGGTACAATGAGCAGTTCTTC.

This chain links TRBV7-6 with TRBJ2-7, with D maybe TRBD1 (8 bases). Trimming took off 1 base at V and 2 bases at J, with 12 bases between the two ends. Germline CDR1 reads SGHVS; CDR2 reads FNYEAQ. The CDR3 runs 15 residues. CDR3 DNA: TGTGCCAGCAGCTTAGGGGGGGGACAGGCCTACGAGCAGTACTTC. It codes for CASSLGGGQAYEQYF.

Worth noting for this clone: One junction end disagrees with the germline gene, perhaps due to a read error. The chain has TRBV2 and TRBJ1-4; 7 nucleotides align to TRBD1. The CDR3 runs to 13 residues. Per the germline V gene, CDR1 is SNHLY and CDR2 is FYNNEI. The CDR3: CASSGGQNEKLLF. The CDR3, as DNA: TGTGCCAGCAGTGGGGGACAGAATGAAAAACTGCTTTTT.

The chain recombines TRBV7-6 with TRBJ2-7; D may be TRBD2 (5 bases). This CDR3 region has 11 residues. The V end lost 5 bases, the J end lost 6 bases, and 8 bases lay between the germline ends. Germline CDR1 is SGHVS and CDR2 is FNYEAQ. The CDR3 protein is CASSPEGEQYF. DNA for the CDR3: TGTGCCAGCAGCCCCGAGGGCGAGCAGTACTTC.

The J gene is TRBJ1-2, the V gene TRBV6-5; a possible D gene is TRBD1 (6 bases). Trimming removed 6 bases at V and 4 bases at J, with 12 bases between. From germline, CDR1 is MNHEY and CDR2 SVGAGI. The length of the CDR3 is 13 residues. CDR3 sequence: CASSLGQLYGYTF. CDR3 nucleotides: TGTGCCAGCAGCCTCGGACAGCTCTATGGCTACACCTTC.

CDR3 DNA sequence: TGTGCCAGCAGCTTGAACACAAACTATGGCTACACCTTC. This encodes CASSLNTNYGYTF. The chain combines TRBV7-2 with TRBJ1-2; D is unresolved. V was clipped by 3 bases and J by 2 bases, with 7 bases between them. CDR3 length equals 13 residues. Germline CDR1 and CDR2: SGHTA and FQGNSA.

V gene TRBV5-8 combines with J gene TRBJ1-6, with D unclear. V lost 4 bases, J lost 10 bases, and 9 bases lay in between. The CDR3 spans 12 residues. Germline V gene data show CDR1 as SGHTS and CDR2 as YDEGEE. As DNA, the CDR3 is TGTGCCAGCAGCCTCAGAGGCTCACCCCTCCACTTT. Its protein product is CASSLRGSPLHF.

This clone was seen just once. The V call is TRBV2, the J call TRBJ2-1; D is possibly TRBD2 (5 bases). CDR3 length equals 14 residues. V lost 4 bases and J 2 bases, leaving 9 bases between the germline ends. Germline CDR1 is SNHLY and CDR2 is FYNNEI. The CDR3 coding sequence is TGTGCCAGCAGTGGTAGCGTAACCTACAATGAGCAGTTCTTC. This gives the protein CASSGSVTYNEQFF.

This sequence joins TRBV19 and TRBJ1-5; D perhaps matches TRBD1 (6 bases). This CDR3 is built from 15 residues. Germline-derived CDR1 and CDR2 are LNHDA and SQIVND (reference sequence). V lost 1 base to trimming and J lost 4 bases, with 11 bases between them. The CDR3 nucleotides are TGTGCCAGTAGTATAGGGGGACACTTAAATCAGCCCCAGCATTTT. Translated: CASSIGGHLNQPQHF.

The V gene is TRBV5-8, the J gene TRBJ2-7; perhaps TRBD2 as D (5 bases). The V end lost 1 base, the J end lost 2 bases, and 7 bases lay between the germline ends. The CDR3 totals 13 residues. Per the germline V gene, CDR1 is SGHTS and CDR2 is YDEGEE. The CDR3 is CASSLSGAYEQYF. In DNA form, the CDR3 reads TGTGCCAGCAGCTTGAGCGGCGCCTACGAGCAGTACTTC.